The present entry profiles one T cell receptor beta chain with its context. CDR1 and CDR2 from the germline V gene are SGHRS and YFSETQ. V gave up 7 bases and J gave up 0 bases, with 11 bases separating them. The CDR3 is 14 amino acids. Original processing notes: Estimates of nucleated cell counts were drawn from the amplification of reference gene primers. Sequenced by immunoSEQ multiplex PCR; TCRdb stores in-frame clones only, minus some. V, J and clone size reflect that table, while D and trimming were determined from the DNA. The sample shows about 170,000 clones, roughly 80% of them seen only once. These data originate in a study of blood T cell repertoires in COVID-19. Overall study context: Samples came from the United States, Italy and Spain, spanning acute and convalescent COVID-19. The cDNA or gDNA used as material had been derived from T cells, B-cell-depleted T cells, or PBMCs.

The sequence was collected from a man aged 70 or older with active or convalescent COVID-19. The sequencing sample was made of peripheral blood. The J gene is TRBJ1-3, the V gene TRBV5-1; D is uncertain. This CDR3 reads CASQTGLSGNTIYF. CDR3 bases: TGCGCCAGCCAGACTGGACTCTCTGGAAACACCATATATTTT.